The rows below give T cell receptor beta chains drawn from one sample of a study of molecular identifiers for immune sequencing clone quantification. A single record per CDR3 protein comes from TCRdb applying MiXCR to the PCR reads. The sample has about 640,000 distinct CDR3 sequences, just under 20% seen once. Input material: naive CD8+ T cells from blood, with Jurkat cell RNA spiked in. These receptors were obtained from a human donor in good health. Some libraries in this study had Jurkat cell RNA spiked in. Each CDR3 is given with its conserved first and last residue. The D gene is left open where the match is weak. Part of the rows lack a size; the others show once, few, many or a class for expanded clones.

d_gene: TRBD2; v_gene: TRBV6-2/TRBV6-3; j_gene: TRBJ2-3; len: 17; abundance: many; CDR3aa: CASSYSSSGGTTDTQYF; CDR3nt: TGTGCCAGCAGTTACTCGTCCAGCGGGGGTACCACAGATACGCAGTATTTT
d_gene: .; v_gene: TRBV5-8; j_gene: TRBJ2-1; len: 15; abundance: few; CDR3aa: CASSFWDTSSNEQFF; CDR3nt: TGTGCCAGCAGCTTTTGGGACACGTCCTCCAATGAGCAGTTCTTC
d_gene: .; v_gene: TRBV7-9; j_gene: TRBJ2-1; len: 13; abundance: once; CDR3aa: CASSTDGRNEQFF; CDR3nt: TGTGCCAGCAGTACAGACGGCCGCAATGAGCAGTTCTTC
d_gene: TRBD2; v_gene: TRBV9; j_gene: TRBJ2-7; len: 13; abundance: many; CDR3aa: CASSVGTSYEQYF; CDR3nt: TGTGCCAGCAGCGTCGGGACTAGCTACGAGCAGTACTTC
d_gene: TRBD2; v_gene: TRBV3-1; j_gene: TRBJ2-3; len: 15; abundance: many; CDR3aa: CASRQISGTTDTQYF; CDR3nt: TGTGCCAGCAGGCAAATTAGCGGGACGACAGATACGCAGTATTTT
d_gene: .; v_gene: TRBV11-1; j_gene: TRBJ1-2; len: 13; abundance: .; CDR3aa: CASSSAENYGYTF; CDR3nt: TGTGCCAGCAGCTCCGCAGAAAACTATGGCTACACCTTC
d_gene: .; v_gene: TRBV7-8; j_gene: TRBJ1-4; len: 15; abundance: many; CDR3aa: CASSLPEGNNEKLFF; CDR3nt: TGTGCCAGCAGCTTGCCTGAGGGGAATAATGAAAAACTGTTTTTT
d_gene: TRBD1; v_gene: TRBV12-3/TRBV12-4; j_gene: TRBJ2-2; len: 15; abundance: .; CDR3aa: CASSSDREDTGELFF; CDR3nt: TGTGCCAGCAGTTCGGACAGGGAAGACACCGGGGAGCTGTTTTTT
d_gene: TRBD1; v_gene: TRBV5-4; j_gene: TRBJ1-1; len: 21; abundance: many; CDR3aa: CASSPRALGQAASSRDTEAFF; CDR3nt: TGTGCCAGCAGCCCGCGGGCCCTTGGACAGGCCGCTTCCTCTAGAGACACTGAAGCTTTCTTT
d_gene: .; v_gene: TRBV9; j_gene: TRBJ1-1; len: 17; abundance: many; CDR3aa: CASSVAGRISMNTEAFF; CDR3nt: TGTGCCAGCAGCGTAGCCGGGCGAATTAGCATGAACACTGAAGCTTTCTTT
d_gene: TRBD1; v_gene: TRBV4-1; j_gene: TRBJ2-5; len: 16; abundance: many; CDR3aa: CASSQVYRQGAETQYF; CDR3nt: TGCGCCAGCAGCCAAGTATATCGACAGGGGGCAGAGACCCAGTACTTC
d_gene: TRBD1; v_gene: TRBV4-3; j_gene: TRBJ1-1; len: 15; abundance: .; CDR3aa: CASSQDRQGATESFF; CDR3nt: TGCGCCAGCAGCCAAGACAGGCAGGGGGCCACTGAATCTTTCTTT
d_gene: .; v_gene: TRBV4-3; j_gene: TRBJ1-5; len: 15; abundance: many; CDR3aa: CASSQDKGEIQPQHF; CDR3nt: TGCGCCAGCAGCCAAGATAAGGGGGAGATTCAGCCCCAGCATTTT
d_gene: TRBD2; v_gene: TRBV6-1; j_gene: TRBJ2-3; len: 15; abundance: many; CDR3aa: CASSEARGGLDTQYF; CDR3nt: TGTGCCAGCAGTGAAGCCCGGGGGGGGTTGGATACGCAGTATTTT
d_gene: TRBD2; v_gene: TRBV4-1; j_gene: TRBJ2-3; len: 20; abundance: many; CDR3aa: CASSQDRPSGGARGTDTQYF; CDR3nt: TGCGCCAGCAGCCAAGATAGGCCTAGCGGGGGGGCCCGTGGCACAGATACGCAGTATTTT
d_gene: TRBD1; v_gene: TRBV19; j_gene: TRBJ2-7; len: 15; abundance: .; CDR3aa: CASSIAGTGGYEQYF; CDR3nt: TGTGCCAGTAGTATAGCCGGGACAGGGGGCTACGAGCAGTACTTC
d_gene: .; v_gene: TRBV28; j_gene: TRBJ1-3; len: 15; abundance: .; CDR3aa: CASRGDFISGNTIYF; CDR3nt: TGTGCCAGCAGGGGAGATTTTATCTCTGGAAACACCATATATTTT
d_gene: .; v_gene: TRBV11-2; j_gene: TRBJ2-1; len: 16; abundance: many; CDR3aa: CASSSPRLYTYNEQFF; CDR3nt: TGTGCCAGCAGCTCCCCTAGACTATACACCTACAATGAGCAGTTCTTC
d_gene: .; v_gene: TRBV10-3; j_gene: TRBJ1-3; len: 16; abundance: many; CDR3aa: CAISSIGSEAGNTIYF; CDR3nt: TGTGCCATCAGTTCCATCGGGTCGGAAGCTGGAAACACCATATATTTT
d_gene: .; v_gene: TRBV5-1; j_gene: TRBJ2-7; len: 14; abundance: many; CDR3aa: CASSWTTGSYEQYF; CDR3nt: TGCGCCAGCAGCTGGACGACAGGATCCTACGAGCAGTACTTC